This entry describes one TCR beta chain. CDR3 length equals 14 residues. V trimming: 5 bases; J trimming: 4 bases; junction bases outside the gene matches: 4. Looked up from germline, CDR1 is LGHNA and CDR2 is YSLEER. In the source study's methods: For nucleated cells, counts were estimated from reference gene primer amplification. Profiling relied on immunoSEQ multiplex PCR, and the TCRdb table lists in-frame clones only, not all of them. V and J calls and clone size follow that table, whereas D and trimming were derived from the DNA. This sample has over 90,000 clones, with over 70% found just once. This sample was taken from a study of blood T cell repertoires in COVID-19. Overall study context: COVID-19 samples from acute and convalescent phases originated in the United States, Italy and Spain.

V is TRBV4-3 and J is TRBJ2-3; TRBD2 matches at 9 bases. Sequencing was carried out using peripheral blood. This clonotype was obtained from a human donor in a cohort sampled during active or convalescent COVID-19. The CDR3 region is CASSGIAGADTQYF. CDR3 sequence (DNA): TGCGCCAGCAGCGGAATAGCGGGGGCAGATACGCAGTATTTT.